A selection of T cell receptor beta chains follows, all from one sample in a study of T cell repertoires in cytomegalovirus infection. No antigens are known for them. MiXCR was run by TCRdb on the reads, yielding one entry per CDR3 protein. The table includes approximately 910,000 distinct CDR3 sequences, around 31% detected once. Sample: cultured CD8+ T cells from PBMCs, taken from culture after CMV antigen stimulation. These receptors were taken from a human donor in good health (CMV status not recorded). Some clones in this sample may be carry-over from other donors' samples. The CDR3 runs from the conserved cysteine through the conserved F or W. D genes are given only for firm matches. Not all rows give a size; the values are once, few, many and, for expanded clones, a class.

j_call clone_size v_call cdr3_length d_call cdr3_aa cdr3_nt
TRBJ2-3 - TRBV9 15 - CASSVGGSLGDTQYF TGTGCCAGCAGCGTAGGCGGGTCCCTCGGGGATACGCAGTATTTT
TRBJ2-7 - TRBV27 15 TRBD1 CASSSGTGVLYEQYF TGTGCCAGCAGTTCCGGGACAGGGGTATTATACGAGCAGTACTTC
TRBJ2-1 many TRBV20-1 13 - CSARDIGDNEQFF TGCAGTGCTAGAGATATCGGGGACAATGAGCAGTTCTTC
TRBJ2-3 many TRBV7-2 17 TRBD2 CATPGGGWRGSTDTQYF TGTGCCACCCCGGGGGGGGGATGGCGGGGAAGTACAGATACGCAGTATTTT
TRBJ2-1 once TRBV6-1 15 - CASDPTIVVRNEQFF TGTGCCAGCGACCCCACGATTGTGGTTCGCAATGAGCAGTTCTTC
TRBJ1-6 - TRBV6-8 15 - CASSYSRGPNSPLHF TGTGCCAGCAGTTACTCCCGGGGTCCTAACTCACCCCTCCACTTT
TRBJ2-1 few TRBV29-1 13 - CSATGERYNEQFF TGCAGCGCCACGGGGGAGAGGTACAATGAGCAGTTCTTC
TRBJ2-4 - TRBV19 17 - CASSIIGQSPAKNIQYF TGTGCCAGTAGTATTATCGGACAGTCACCTGCCAAAAACATTCAGTACTTC
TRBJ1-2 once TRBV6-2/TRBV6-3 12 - CASTQGSNGYTF TGTGCCAGCACTCAAGGCTCAAATGGCTACACCTTC
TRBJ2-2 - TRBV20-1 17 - CSATWFGGPTNTGELFF TGCAGTGCTACCTGGTTCGGCGGACCAACGAACACCGGGGAGCTGTTTTTT
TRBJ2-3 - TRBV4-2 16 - CASSRPGLVALDTQYF TGTGCCAGCAGCAGACCGGGGCTAGTGGCTCTGGATACGCAGTATTTT
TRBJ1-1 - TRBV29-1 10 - CSVLNTEAFF TGCAGCGTTCTGAACACTGAAGCTTTCTTT
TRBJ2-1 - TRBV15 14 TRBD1 CATSRENRGNEQFF TGTGCCACCAGCAGAGAAAACAGGGGGAATGAGCAGTTCTTC
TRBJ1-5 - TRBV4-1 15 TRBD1 CASSQELQGNQPQHF TGCGCCAGCAGCCAAGAGTTACAGGGGAATCAGCCCCAGCATTTT
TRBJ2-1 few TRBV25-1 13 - CASSELGGREQFF TGTGCCAGCAGTGAATTAGGCGGGCGTGAGCAGTTCTTC
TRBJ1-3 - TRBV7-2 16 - CASSLASGQYQNTIYF TGTGCCAGCAGCTTGGCCAGTGGACAGTACCAAAACACCATATATTTT
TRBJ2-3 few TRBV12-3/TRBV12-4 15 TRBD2 CASSSGGVSTDTQYF TGTGCCAGCAGCTCTGGGGGGGTAAGCACAGATACGCAGTATTTT
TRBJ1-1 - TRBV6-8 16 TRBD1 CASSYGTGALVTEAFF TGTGCCAGCAGTTACGGGACAGGGGCCCTGGTTACTGAAGCTTTCTTT
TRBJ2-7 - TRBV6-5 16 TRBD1 CASSGALRGTGYEQYF TGTGCCAGCAGTGGAGCTCTCAGGGGGACAGGCTACGAGCAGTACTTC
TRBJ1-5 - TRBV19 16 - CASSMFSVGSNQPQHF TGTGCCAGTAGTATGTTCAGTGTGGGTAGCAATCAGCCCCAGCATTTT
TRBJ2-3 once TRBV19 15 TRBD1 CASSILQGETDTQYF TGTGCCAGTAGTATCCTACAGGGGGAGACAGATACGCAGTATTTT
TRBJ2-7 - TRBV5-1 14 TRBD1 CASSPLQGAYEQYF TGCGCCAGCAGCCCCTTACAGGGGGCCTACGAGCAGTACTTC
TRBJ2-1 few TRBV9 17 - CASSATGTPGSYNEQFF TGTGCCAGCAGCGCCACCGGGACCCCGGGCTCCTACAATGAGCAGTTCTTC
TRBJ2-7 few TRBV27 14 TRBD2 CASSFGLASYEQYF TGTGCCAGCAGTTTTGGACTAGCGAGCTACGAGCAGTACTTC
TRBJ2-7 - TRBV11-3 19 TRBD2 CASSPSSGIIAGEYYEQYF TGTGCCAGCAGCCCCTCCTCTGGGATCATAGCGGGGGAGTACTACGAGCAGTACTTC
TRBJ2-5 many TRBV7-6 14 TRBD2 CASSLGGFQETQYF TGTGCCAGCAGCTTGGGGGGGTTCCAAGAGACCCAGTACTTC
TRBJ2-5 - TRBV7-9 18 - CASSSNAGTAPRQETQYF TGTGCCAGCAGCTCAAACGCCGGGACCGCACCAAGACAGGAGACCCAGTACTTC
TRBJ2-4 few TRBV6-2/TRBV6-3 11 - CDGSLKNIQYF TGTGACGGGTCGCTCAAAAACATTCAGTACTTC
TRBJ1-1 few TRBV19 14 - CASYGASNFDEAFF TGTGCCAGTTACGGGGCGTCGAATTTTGATGAAGCTTTCTTT
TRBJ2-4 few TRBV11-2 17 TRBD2 CASSPGRGDGAKNIQYF TGTGCCAGCAGCCCCGGGAGGGGTGATGGAGCCAAAAACATTCAGTACTTC
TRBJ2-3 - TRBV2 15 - CASSGVGGPTDTQYF TGTGCCAGCAGTGGAGTTGGGGGGCCTACAGATACGCAGTATTTT
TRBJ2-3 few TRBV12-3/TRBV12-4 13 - CASSFVVSDTQYF TGTGCCAGCAGTTTTGTAGTCTCAGATACGCAGTATTTT
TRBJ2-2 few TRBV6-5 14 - CASSYTDPTGELFF TGTGCCAGCAGTTACACGGATCCGACCGGGGAGCTGTTTTTT
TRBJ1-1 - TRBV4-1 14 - CASSQDSRGTEAFF TGCGCCAGCAGCCAAGATTCCAGGGGCACTGAAGCTTTCTTT
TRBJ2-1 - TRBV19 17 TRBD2 CASSSSSGGARPNEQLF TGTGCCAGTAGTTCTTCTAGCGGGGGGGCCCGTCCCAATGAGCAGTTGTTC
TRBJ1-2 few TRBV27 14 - CASSFGGRNYGYTF TGTGCCAGCAGTTTCGGGGGAAGGAACTATGGCTACACCTTC
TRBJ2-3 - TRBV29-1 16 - CSVDVYLTAHTDTQYF TGCAGCGTTGATGTATACCTTACTGCACACACAGATACGCAGTATTTT
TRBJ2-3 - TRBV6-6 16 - CASSYSWKEGGDTQYF TGTGCCAGCAGTTACTCGTGGAAAGAGGGAGGAGATACGCAGTATTTT
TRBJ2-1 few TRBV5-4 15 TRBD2 CASSLGLGVSNEQFF TGTGCCAGCAGCTTAGGACTAGGAGTATCCAATGAGCAGTTCTTC
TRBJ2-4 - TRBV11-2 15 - CASNLNLGDKNIQYF TGTGCCAGCAACTTAAACTTGGGGGACAAAAACATTCAGTACTTC
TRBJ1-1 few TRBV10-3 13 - CAIHPGENTEAFF TGTGCCATCCATCCCGGTGAGAACACTGAAGCTTTCTTT
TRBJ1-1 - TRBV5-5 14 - CATISGAGDTEAFF TGTGCCACCATATCTGGGGCGGGAGACACTGAAGCTTTCTTT
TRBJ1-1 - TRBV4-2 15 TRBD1 CASSQDWDRGAEAFF TGTGCCAGCAGCCAAGATTGGGACAGGGGAGCTGAAGCTTTCTTT
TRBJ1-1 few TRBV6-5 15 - CASSYGADFNTEAFF TGTGCCAGCAGTTACGGGGCAGACTTTAACACTGAAGCTTTCTTT
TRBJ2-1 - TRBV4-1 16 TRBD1 CASSQRDRSFYNEQFF TGCGCCAGCAGCCAGAGGGACAGGTCATTCTACAATGAGCAGTTCTTC
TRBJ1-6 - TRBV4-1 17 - CASSQEGGGSYNSPLHF TGCGCCAGCAGCCAAGAAGGAGGGGGCTCCTATAATTCACCCCTCCACTTT
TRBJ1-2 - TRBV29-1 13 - CSVWTEAGYGYTF TGCAGCGTTTGGACAGAGGCGGGCTATGGCTACACCTTC
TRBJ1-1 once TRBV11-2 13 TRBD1 CASRDRGHTEAFF TGTGCCAGCAGGGACAGGGGGCACACTGAAGCTTTCTTT
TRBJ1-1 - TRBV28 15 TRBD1 CASSLPLDRGTEAFF TGTGCCAGCAGTTTACCCTTGGACAGGGGCACTGAAGCTTTCTTT
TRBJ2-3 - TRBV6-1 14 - CASSVGISTDTQYF TGTGCCAGCAGTGTGGGCATTAGCACAGATACGCAGTATTTT